The entry below gives a single TCR beta chain sequence along with its context. No antigen is known for it. Within one base of it there is no much larger clone, and no base qualities were kept. Other DNA sequences of this sample code for an identical CDR3. V is trimmed back by 2 bases and J by 4 bases, and the junction contains 4 bases that no gene match accounts for. The germline V gene gives CDR1 as MNHEY and CDR2 as SVGEGT. CDR3 length: 14 amino acids, cysteine to phenylalanine. Only the CDR3 DNA is retained, 42 bases long and in frame from the first base. Another Seattle source contributed samples from volunteer blood donors who had recovered from COVID-19. Collaborating institutions collected whole blood in K2EDTA tubes following their own protocols. Collaborator samples were shipped for TCRbeta analysis as frozen whole blood, isolated PBMCs, or DNA extracted from either sample type. The immunoSEQ Assay, a bias-controlled multiplex PCR, was used to amplify TCRbeta CDR3 regions from genomic DNA. Per the original workflow: The number of nucleated cells in each sample was estimated from the amplification of reference gene primers within the assay. Sequence reads were collapsed and filtered to measure the absolute abundance of every unique TCRbeta CDR3 rearrangement. For each sample, productive Simpson clonality was calculated as the square root of Simpson's diversity index across productive rearrangements. TCRdb's version of the immuneACCESS table is confined to in-frame rearrangements and falls short of the full clone set. An unresolved V gene accounts for under half of the shortfall where checked; the remainder is of unknown origin. Clone size and the V and J calls come from that table; the DNA yielded D and trimming. The sample data list some 220,000 clones, and roughly 85% of these were observed just once. About an eighth of the sample belongs to the ten largest clones.

This sample was included in a study of blood T cell repertoires in COVID-19 (TCRdb year 2020). A note on the overall study: Collaborator samples came from the United States, Italy and Spain and covered acute and convalescent phases of COVID-19. A de-identified subject ID, COVID-19 status, age in years and sex were almost always included in the sample metadata. Where available, HLA class I and class II types were obtained from metadata supplied by the sample provider rather than from assay-based typing. The dataset comprised deeply sampled blood TCRbeta repertoires from subjects exposed to, actively infected with, or recovered from COVID-19. The repertoires were released in a freely available public database meant as a resource for research on the immune response to SARS-CoV-2. The material from the prospective study consisted of cDNA or gDNA derived from T cells, B-cell-depleted T cells, or PBMCs. Samples came from the ongoing ImmuneRACE study (first 160 participants) plus 1,254 subjects from 6 global collaborators.

The paper as a whole reports these results and caveats: The quantity of clinical and demographic metadata differed by source and by participant and was supplied without curation.

The rearrangement combines TRBV6-2 or TRBV6-3 with TRBJ2-7, with TRBD1 identical over 8 junction bases. The sample consisted of peripheral blood. The source is a woman under 30 who had recovered from COVID-19. The base sequence is TGTGCCAGCAGTTACGGCACAGGGGGTTACGAGCAGTACTTC. It is translated as CASSYGTGGYEQYF.